This T cell receptor (beta chain) stems from a study of T cell changes during pregnancy in multiple sclerosis. Trimming took off 5 bases at V and 3 bases at J, with 16 bases between the two ends. CDR1 is LNHDA, CDR2 SQIVND, per germline (reference sequence). The length of the CDR3 is 15 residues. Using immunoSEQ multiplex PCR, the repertoire was profiled, and TCRdb retains in-frame clones only, with some absent. Here the sample spans 60,000 or so clones, around 89% being singletons. The V gene is TRBV19, the J gene TRBJ1-2; the D gene is possibly TRBD1 (5 bases). This receptor was obtained from a female donor in good health, enrolled as a control in a pregnancy study. Sequencing was performed on peripheral blood, taken in the first trimester of pregnancy. This chain's CDR3 is CASSGPGTGDYGYTF. The DNA of the CDR3 is TGTGCCAGTAGTGGGCCCGGGACGGGGGACTATGGCTACACCTTC. Using reference TRBV19 and TRBJ1-2 for the parts outside the CDR3, the full variable domain is DGGITQSPKYLFRKEGQNVTLSCEQNLNHDAMYWYRQDPGQGLRLIYYSQIVNDFQKGDIAEGYSVSREKKESFPLTVTSAQKNPTAFYLCASSGPGTGDYGYTFGSGTRLTVV.